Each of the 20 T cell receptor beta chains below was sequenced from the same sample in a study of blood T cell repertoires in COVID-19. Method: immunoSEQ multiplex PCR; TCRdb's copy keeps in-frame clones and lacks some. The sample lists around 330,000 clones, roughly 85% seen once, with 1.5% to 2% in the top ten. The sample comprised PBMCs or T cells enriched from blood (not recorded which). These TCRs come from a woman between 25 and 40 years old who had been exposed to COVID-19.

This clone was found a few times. CDR3 residues: CASRLSGDNYGYTF. As DNA, the CDR3 is TGTGCCAGCAGATTATCAGGGGACAACTATGGCTACACCTTC. The gene calls are TRBV6-4 and TRBJ1-2; TRBD1 might be the D (6 bases). V was shortened by 6 bases and J by 2 bases, with 13 bases between the two germline ends. The germline V gene encodes CDR1 MRHNA and CDR2 SNTAGT. The CDR3 consists of 14 residues.

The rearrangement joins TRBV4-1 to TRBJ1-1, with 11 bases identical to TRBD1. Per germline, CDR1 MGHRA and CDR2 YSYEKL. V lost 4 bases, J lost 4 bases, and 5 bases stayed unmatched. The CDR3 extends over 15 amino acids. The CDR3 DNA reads TGCGCCAGCAGCCCCAAAGGGACAGGGGGCACTGAAGCTTTCTTT. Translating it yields CASSPKGTGGTEAFF.

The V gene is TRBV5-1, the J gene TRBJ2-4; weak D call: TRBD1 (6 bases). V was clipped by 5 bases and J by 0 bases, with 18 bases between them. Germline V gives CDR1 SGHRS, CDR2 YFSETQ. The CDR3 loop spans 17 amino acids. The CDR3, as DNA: TGCGCCAGCAGTTACTACTCCGGACAGTCAGCCAAAAACATTCAGTACTTC. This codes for CASSYYSGQSAKNIQYF.

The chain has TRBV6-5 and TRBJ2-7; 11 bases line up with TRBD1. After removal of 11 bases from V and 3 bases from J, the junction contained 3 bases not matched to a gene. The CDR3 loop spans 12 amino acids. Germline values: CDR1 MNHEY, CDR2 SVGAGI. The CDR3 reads CAGDRGDYEQYF. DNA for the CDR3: TGTGCCGGGGACAGGGGGGACTACGAGCAGTACTTC.

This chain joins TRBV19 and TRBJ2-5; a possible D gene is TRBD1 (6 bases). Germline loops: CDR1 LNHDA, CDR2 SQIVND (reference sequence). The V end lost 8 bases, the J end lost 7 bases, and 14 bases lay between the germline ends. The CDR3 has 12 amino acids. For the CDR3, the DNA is TGTGCCAGTGCGGAAGTAGGGGGGACCCAGTACTTC. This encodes CASAEVGGTQYF.

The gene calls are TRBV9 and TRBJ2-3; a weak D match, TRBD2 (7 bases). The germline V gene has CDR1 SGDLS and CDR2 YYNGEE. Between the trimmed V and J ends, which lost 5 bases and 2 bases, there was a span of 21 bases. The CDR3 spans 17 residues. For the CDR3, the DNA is TGTGCCAGCAGTCGAGCAGGGAGAGGGGGGGTCACAGATACGCAGTATTTT. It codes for CASSRAGRGGVTDTQYF.

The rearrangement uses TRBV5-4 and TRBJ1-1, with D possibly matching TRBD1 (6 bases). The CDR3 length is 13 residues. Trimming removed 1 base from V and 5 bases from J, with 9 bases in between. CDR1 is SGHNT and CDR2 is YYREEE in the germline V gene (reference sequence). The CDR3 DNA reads TGTGCCAGCAGCTTGAACCAGGGGACTGAAGCTTTCTTT. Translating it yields CASSLNQGTEAFF.

This CDR3 reads CASSLLMAGDSYEQYF. The CDR3 DNA sequence: TGTGCCAGCAGCTTACTGATGGCGGGGGATTCCTACGAGCAGTACTTC. The rearrangement joins TRBV11-3 to TRBJ2-7, with 7 bases matching TRBD2. V gave up 2 bases and J gave up 1 base; unmatched junction bases: 8. The germline V gene encodes CDR1 SGHNT and CDR2 YENEEA. This CDR3 has 16 residues.

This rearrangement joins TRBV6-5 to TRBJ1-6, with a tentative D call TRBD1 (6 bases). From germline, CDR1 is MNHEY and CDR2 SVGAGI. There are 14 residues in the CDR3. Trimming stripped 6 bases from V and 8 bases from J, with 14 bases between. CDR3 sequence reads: CASRGGPPYSPLHF. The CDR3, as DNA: TGTGCCAGCAGAGGGGGTCCGCCGTATTCACCCCTCCACTTT.

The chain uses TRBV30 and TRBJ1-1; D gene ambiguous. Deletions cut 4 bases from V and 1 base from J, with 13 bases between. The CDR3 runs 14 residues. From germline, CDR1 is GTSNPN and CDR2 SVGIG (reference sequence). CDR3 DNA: TGTGCCTGGACACGAAACAGCCCGAACACTGAAGCTTTCTTT. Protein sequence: CAWTRNSPNTEAFF. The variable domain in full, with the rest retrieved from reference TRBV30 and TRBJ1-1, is SQTIHQWPATLVQPVGSPLSLECTVEGTSNPNLYWYRQAAGRGLQLLFYSVGIGQISSEVPQNLSASRPQDRQFILSSKKLLLSDSGFYLCAWTRNSPNTEAFFGQGTRLTVV.

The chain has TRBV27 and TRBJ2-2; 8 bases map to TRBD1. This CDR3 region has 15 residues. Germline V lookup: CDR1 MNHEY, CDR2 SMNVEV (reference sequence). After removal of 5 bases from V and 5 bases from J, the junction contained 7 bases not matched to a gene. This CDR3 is CASSLQGAPTGELFF. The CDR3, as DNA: TGTGCCAGCAGTCTTCAGGGGGCGCCTACCGGGGAGCTGTTTTTT.

The CDR3 protein is CASGQGPNTEAFF. The CDR3 region has the DNA TGTGCCAGCGGGCAGGGCCCGAACACTGAAGCTTTCTTT. The chain has TRBV6-5 and TRBJ1-1; D is perhaps TRBD1 (5 bases). The V gene's germline CDR1 is MNHEY and CDR2 SVGAGI. The CDR3 loop spans 13 amino acids. Trimming cost V 8 bases and J 1 base, with 11 bases left between them.

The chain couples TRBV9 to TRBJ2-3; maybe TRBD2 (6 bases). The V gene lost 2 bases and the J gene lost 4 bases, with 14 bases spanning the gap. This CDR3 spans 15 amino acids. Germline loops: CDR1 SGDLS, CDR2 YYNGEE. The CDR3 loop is CASSVMTSGSDTQYF. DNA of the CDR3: TGTGCCAGCAGCGTTATGACTAGTGGCTCAGATACGCAGTATTTT.

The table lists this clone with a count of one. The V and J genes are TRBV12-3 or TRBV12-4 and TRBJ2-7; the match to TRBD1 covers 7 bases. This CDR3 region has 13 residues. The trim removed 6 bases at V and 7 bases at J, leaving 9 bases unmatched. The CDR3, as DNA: TGTGCCAGCAGAGGGACGGTACAGGGGGAGCAGTACTTC. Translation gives CASRGTVQGEQYF.

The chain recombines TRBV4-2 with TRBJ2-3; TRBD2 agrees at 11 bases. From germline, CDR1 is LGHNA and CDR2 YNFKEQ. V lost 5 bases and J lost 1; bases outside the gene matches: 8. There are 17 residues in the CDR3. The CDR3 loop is CASSSQTSGEGTDTQYF. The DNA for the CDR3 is TGTGCCAGCAGCTCCCAGACTAGCGGGGAAGGCACAGATACGCAGTATTTT.

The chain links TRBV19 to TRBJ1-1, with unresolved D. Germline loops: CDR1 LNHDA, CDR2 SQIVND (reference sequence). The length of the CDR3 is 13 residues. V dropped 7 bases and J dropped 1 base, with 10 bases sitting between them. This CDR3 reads CASIKRTNTEAFF. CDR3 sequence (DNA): TGTGCCAGTATTAAGCGCACGAACACTGAAGCTTTCTTT.

The CDR3 DNA is TGTGCCATCAGTGAAAGACAGGGGGCTTTGATTTACAATGAGCAGTTCTTC. Amino acids: CAISERQGALIYNEQFF. V is TRBV10-3 and J is TRBJ2-1; 10 bases map to TRBD1. The CDR3 consists of 17 residues. Trimming removed 3 bases from V and 4 bases from J; junction bases left unmatched: 9. The germline CDR1 and CDR2 sequences are ENHRY and SYGVKD.

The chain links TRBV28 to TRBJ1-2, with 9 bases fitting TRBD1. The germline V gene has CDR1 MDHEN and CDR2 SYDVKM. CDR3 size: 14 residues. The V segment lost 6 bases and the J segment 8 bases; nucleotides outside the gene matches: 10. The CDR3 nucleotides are TGTGCCAGCAGAGGGGGACAGGGAGTTCGAGGCTACACCTTC. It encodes CASRGGQGVRGYTF.

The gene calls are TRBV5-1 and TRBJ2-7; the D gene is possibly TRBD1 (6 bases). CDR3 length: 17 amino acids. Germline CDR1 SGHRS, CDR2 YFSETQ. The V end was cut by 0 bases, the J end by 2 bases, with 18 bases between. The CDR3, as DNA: TGCGCCAGCAGCTTGGGTACAGGGTCTAGTGGTACCTACGAGCAGTACTTC. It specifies CASSLGTGSSGTYEQYF.

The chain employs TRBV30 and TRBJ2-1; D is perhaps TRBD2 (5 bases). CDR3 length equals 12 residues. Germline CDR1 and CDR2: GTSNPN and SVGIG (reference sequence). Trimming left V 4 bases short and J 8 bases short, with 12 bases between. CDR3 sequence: CAWNRGSDEQFF. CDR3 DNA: TGTGCCTGGAACCGGGGATCGGATGAGCAGTTCTTC.